The 27 T cell receptor beta chains below come from one sample, sequenced in a study of blood T cells in healthy people across ages. The use of a sample-barcoded 5' primer and a J-beta primer mix characterized a second PCR of about 7 to 12 cycles. TCRdb re-called the 5' RACE reads with MiXCR, one entry per CDR3 protein. The sample shows 650,000 to 1,000,000 distinct CDR3 sequences, 46% of them seen only once. Sequencing input: blood. The receptors come from a man aged 80 or over in good health.

The chain is built from TRBV7-2 and TRBJ1-6; the D gene is possibly TRBD1 (5 bases). In germline, CDR1 is SGHTA, CDR2 FQGNSA. Trimming stripped 2 bases from V and 7 bases from J, with 15 bases between. This CDR3 comprises 16 residues. The CDR3 region has the DNA TGTGCCAGCAGCTTAAGGGGAAGGAGACAGAATTCACCCCTCCACTTT. This codes for CASSLRGRRQNSPLHF.

The table lists this clonotype with a few counts. The junction does not match germline at one end; this may be a read error. The chain employs TRBV7-8 and TRBJ2-7, with D unclear. CDR3 length equals 15 residues. Per the germline V gene, CDR1 is SGHVS and CDR2 is FQNEAQ. This CDR3 reads CVSSLGRRRSYEQYF. CDR3 DNA: TGTGTCAGCAGCTTAGGTAGACGGCGCTCCTACGAGCAGTACTTC.

This clonotype was observed a handful of times. The rearrangement joins TRBV9 to TRBJ2-1, with 12 bases that match TRBD2. The CDR3 has 15 amino acids. The trim removed 1 base at V and 6 bases at J, leaving 2 bases unmatched. Per the germline V gene, CDR1 is SGDLS and CDR2 is YYNGEE. CDR3 sequence: CASSVRLAGVNEQFF. The CDR3 DNA follows: TGTGCCAGCAGCGTAAGACTAGCGGGAGTCAATGAGCAGTTCTTC.

The gene calls are TRBV30 and TRBJ2-1; TRBD2 matches at 8 bases. The germline gives CDR1 GTSNPN, CDR2 SVGIG (reference sequence). The CDR3 contains 13 residues. After removal of 2 bases from V and 6 bases from J, the junction contained 3 bases not matched to a gene. CDR3 loop: CAWSLAGLNEQFF. The CDR3 DNA sequence: TGTGCCTGGAGTTTAGCGGGACTCAATGAGCAGTTCTTC.

The chain uses TRBV5-1 and TRBJ2-7; D is ambiguous. The CDR3 runs to 11 residues. V was pared by 9 bases and J by 3 bases, with 10 bases between. Germline CDR1 and CDR2: SGHRS and YFSETQ. The CDR3 nucleotides are TGCGCCAACCCCCTATTCTACGAGCAGTACTTC. Its translation: CANPLFYEQYF.

This clonotype has only one observation. The chain recombines TRBV30 with TRBJ2-3; 9 nucleotides line up with TRBD1. This CDR3 comprises 12 residues. CDR1 GTSNPN and CDR2 SVGIG come from the germline V gene (reference sequence). The CDR3: CATDRGTDTQYF. DNA of the CDR3: TGTGCTACGGACAGGGGAACAGATACGCAGTATTTT. The complete variable domain, with remaining parts taken from reference TRBV30 and TRBJ2-3, reads SQTIHQWPATLVQPVGSPLSLECTVEGTSNPNLYWYRQAAGRGLQLLFYSVGIGQISSEVPQNLSASRPQDRQFILSSKKLLLSDSGFYLCATDRGTDTQYFGPGTRLTVL.

This clonotype came up a few times. The V call is TRBV6-7, the J call TRBJ2-1, with D possibly TRBD1 on 5 matching bases. TRBV6-7 is identified as an open reading frame with a role that is uncertain. V lost 10 bases and J lost 4, with 14 bases in between. There are 13 residues in the CDR3. For the CDR3, the DNA is TGTGCCACCGGACAAGGGGATTACAATGAGCAGTTCTTC. Its translation: CATGQGDYNEQFF.

The chain uses TRBV29-1 and TRBJ2-3; 8 nucleotides agree with TRBD1. The CDR3 spans 13 residues. Losses at the gene ends were 5 bases for V and 2 bases for J; bases not matched to a gene: 3. Per germline, CDR1 SQVTM and CDR2 ANQGSEA. The CDR3 region has the DNA TGCAGCGTTCTCCAGGGGGCCACAGATACGCAGTATTTT. Translated, it gives CSVLQGATDTQYF.

A few counts support this clonotype. V gene TRBV5-1 combines with J gene TRBJ2-3; D is perhaps TRBD2 (6 bases). Trimming left V 1 base short and J 4 bases short, with 16 bases between. Germline V gene data show CDR1 as SGHRS and CDR2 as YFSETQ. The CDR3 sequence is 16 residues long. The CDR3 coding sequence is TGCGCCAGCAGCTTGCCCCTCGCGGGGAGGTCAGATACGCAGTATTTT. Translation gives CASSLPLAGRSDTQYF.

Ten or more counts support this clonotype. The gene calls are TRBV20-1 and TRBJ2-1, with 11 bases aligning to TRBD2. Trimming at V came to 6 bases and at J to 3 bases, leaving 4 bases not matched to a gene. The germline V gene encodes CDR1 DFQATT and CDR2 SNEGSKA (reference sequence). The CDR3 consists of 14 residues. CDR3 amino acids: CSASGTSGYNEQFF. Written as DNA, the CDR3 is TGCAGTGCAAGCGGGACTAGCGGCTACAATGAGCAGTTCTTC.

This chain joins TRBV20-1 and TRBJ2-1; a weak D match, TRBD2 (5 bases). The DNA end lines up better with TRBJ2-7; the J call may be wrong. Germline loops: CDR1 DFQATT, CDR2 SNEGSKA (reference sequence). The CDR3 loop spans 15 amino acids. CDR3 loop: CSARDKRKVYNEQYF. The CDR3 DNA reads as TGCAGTGCTAGAGATAAGCGGAAGGTCTACAATGAGCAGTACTTC.

The sample holds a few counts of this clonotype. The chain has TRBV5-1 and TRBJ2-5, with D possibly being TRBD1 or TRBD2 (5 bases each). Germline V gene sequence: CDR1 SGHRS, CDR2 YFSETQ. The germline V and J ends were trimmed by 3 bases and 5 bases, with 11 bases remaining between them. This CDR3 is built from 13 residues. CDR3 loop: CASSSSGTETQYF. CDR3 DNA: TGCGCCAGCAGCTCATCAGGGACCGAGACCCAGTACTTC. Combining the CDR3 with reference TRBV5-1 and TRBJ2-5 gives the whole variable domain KAGVTQTPRYLIKTRGQQVTLSCSPISGHRSVSWYQQTPGQGLQFLFEYFSETQRNKGNFPGRFSGRQFSNSRSEMNVSTLELGDSALYLCASSSSGTETQYFGPGTRLLVL.

In its sample, this clonotype was seen a few times. The chain links TRBV7-9 to TRBJ1-6, with no clear D. CDR1 SEHNR and CDR2 FQNEAQ come from the germline V gene (reference sequence). V lost 5 bases and J lost 10, with 21 bases in between. The CDR3 totals 16 residues. This CDR3 reads CASSNVARSAASPLHF. The CDR3 bases are TGTGCCAGCAGCAACGTGGCCCGCTCGGCAGCCTCACCCCTCCACTTT.

This chain uses TRBV15 with TRBJ2-2, with 8 bases aligning to TRBD2. V was pared by 1 base and J by 2 bases, with 12 bases of the junction left unmatched. In germline, CDR1 is LNHNV, CDR2 YYDKDF (reference sequence). There are 19 residues in the CDR3. The CDR3 is CATSRGGNSGELNTGELFF. Here the CDR3 DNA reads TGTGCCACCAGCAGAGGAGGGAATAGCGGGGAGTTAAACACCGGGGAGCTGTTTTTT.

Comment on this clonotype: The junction and the germline gene differ at one end; a read error may be behind it. The gene calls are TRBV10-3 and TRBJ2-1; 9 nucleotides match TRBD2. The length of the CDR3 is 16 residues. Germline-derived CDR1 and CDR2 are ENHRY and SYGVKD. The CDR3 nucleotides read TGTGCCACCAGTGATAACAGCGGGGGGAGTTACAATGAGCAGTTCTTC. This gives the protein CATSDNSGGSYNEQFF.

As regards this clonotype: A read error may explain this, as a much larger clone is one base away. The chain joins TRBV20-1 to TRBJ2-3; the D gene is possibly TRBD2 (5 bases). Germline-derived CDR1 and CDR2 are DFQATT and SNEGSKA (reference sequence). CDR3 length: 11 amino acids. The CDR3 nucleotides read TGCAGTGCTTTGCTCGGGGATATGCAGTATTTT. Its protein product is CSALLGDMQYF.

This chain uses TRBV21-1 with TRBJ2-3. TRBV21-1 constitutes a pseudogene. The CDR3 runs to 15 residues. For the CDR3, the DNA is TGTGCCAGCAGCAATGCTAACTCGGTACCTAATACGCAGTATTTT. Translating it yields CASSNANSVPNTQYF.

V usage is TRBV6-5 and J usage is TRBJ2-7; 12 bases are a match to TRBD2. Germline loops: CDR1 MNHEY, CDR2 SVGAGI. The CDR3 totals 16 residues. Trimming at V came to 4 bases and at J to 7 bases, leaving 11 bases not matched to a gene. The CDR3 region is CASSFRTSGMDNEQYF. The CDR3 nucleotides are TGTGCCAGCAGTTTTAGGACTAGCGGGATGGACAATGAGCAGTACTTC.

This clonotype was seen more than once but under ten times. The chain has TRBV20-1 and TRBJ2-7; 7 nucleotides match TRBD2. V shed 0 bases and J 1 base; nucleotides not matched to a gene: 12. This CDR3 region has 17 residues. From germline, CDR1 is DFQATT and CDR2 SNEGSKA (reference sequence). The CDR3, as DNA: TGCAGTGCTAGAGAGGCAGTCGCTGGGCGGGGGTCCTACGAGCAGTACTTC. Its protein product is CSAREAVAGRGSYEQYF.

CDR3: CASSLFPGREDIQYF. The CDR3 DNA reads TGCGCCAGCAGCTTGTTCCCGGGTAGAGAAGACATTCAGTACTTC. The gene calls are TRBV5-1 and TRBJ2-7; D gene unclear. The DNA end is more similar to TRBJ2-4, so the J call may be wrong. The CDR3 extends over 15 amino acids. Germline lookup yields CDR1 SGHRS and CDR2 YFSETQ.

The chain is built from TRBV12-3 or TRBV12-4 and TRBJ2-3, with 8 bases that match TRBD1. The CDR3 has 14 residues. V lost 8 bases, J lost 0 bases, and 4 bases stayed unmatched. The CDR3 region is CASAQGASTDTQYF. CDR3 bases: TGTGCCAGCGCCCAGGGGGCGAGCACAGATACGCAGTATTTT.

This clonotype was seen ten or more times. This chain uses TRBV4-3 with TRBJ1-2; a weak D match, TRBD1 (5 bases). Germline CDR1 LGHNA, CDR2 YSLEER. The V gene lost 1 base and the J gene lost 0 bases, with 12 bases spanning the gap. There are 16 residues in the CDR3. CDR3 nucleotides: TGCGCCAGCAGCCAAGGCCGTCAGGGTACTAACTATGGCTACACCTTC. Translation gives CASSQGRQGTNYGYTF.

Of note for this clonotype: A read error may explain this, as a much larger clone is one base away. The V and J genes are TRBV7-2 and TRBJ2-7; D gene uncertain. In germline, CDR1 is SGHTA, CDR2 FQGNSA. The CDR3 extends over 14 amino acids. The CDR3 nucleotides read TGTGCCAACAGCTTAGTCGGCCTCTCCTACGAGCAGTACTTC. Protein product: CANSLVGLSYEQYF.

This clonotype was counted between two and nine times. The chain employs TRBV5-1 and TRBJ2-7; 11 bases are shared with TRBD1. The CDR3 spans 16 residues. J was trimmed by 1 base and V by 5 bases; bases with no gene match: 8. Germline assignment: CDR1 SGHRS and CDR2 YFSETQ. CDR3 bases: TGCGCCAGCAGTTCGGGACAGGGGGGCCATTCCTACGAGCAGTACTTC. Its translation is CASSSGQGGHSYEQYF.

The rearrangement uses TRBV2 and TRBJ1-4; TRBD1 might be the D (5 bases). The CDR3 length is 15 residues. The germline V gene encodes CDR1 SNHLY and CDR2 FYNNEI. Trimming took 6 bases from V and 4 from J, leaving 15 bases between them. Here the CDR3 DNA reads TGTGCCAGCAGCAAGACCGGGACGCTTAATGAAAAACTGTTTTTT. It yields the protein CASSKTGTLNEKLFF.

This clonotype was seen once. J is TRBJ2-2 and V is TRBV24-1; D unresolved. This CDR3 contains 12 residues. The germline V gene encodes CDR1 KGHDR and CDR2 SFDVKD. V gave up 7 bases and J gave up 6 bases, with 8 bases separating them. The CDR3 DNA is TGTGCCACCAGGGATGGAGCCGGGGAGCTGTTTTTT. As protein: CATRDGAGELFF.

This clonotype was picked up many times. The CDR3 region has the DNA TGTGCCAGTATACGAGACAGGGTTGGTAGTGAGCAGTTCTTC. Amino acid sequence: CASIRDRVGSEQFF. The V gene is TRBV6-1, the J gene TRBJ2-1, with TRBD1 matching 7 bases. From germline, CDR1 is MNHNS and CDR2 SASEGT. The CDR3 is 14 amino acids. The junction had 14 bases not matched to a gene; V was cut back by 9 bases and J by 9 bases.